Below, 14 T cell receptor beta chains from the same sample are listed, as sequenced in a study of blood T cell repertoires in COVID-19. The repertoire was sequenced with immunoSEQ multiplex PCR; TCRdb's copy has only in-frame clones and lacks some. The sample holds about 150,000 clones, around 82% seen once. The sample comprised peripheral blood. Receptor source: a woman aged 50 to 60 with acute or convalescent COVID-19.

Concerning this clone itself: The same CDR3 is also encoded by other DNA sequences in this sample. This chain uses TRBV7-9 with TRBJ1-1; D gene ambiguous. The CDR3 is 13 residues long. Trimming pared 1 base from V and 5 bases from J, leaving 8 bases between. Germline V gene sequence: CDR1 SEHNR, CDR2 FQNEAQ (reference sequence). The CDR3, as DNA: TGTGCCAGCAGCTTAGAGGGAGGGACTGAAGCTTTCTTT. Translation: CASSLEGGTEAFF.

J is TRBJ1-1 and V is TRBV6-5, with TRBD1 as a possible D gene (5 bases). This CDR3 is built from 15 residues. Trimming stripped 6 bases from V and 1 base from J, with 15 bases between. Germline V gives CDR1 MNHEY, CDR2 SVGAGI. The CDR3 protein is CASSRFGAENTEAFF. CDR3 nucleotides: TGTGCCAGCAGCCGCTTTGGGGCCGAGAACACTGAAGCTTTCTTT.

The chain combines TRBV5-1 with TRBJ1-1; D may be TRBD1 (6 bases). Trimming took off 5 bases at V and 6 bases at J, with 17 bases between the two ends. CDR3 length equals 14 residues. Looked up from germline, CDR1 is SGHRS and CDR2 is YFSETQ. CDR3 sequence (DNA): TGCGCCAGCAGAATACAGGGAGAAGACGCTGAAGCTTTCTTT. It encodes CASRIQGEDAEAFF.

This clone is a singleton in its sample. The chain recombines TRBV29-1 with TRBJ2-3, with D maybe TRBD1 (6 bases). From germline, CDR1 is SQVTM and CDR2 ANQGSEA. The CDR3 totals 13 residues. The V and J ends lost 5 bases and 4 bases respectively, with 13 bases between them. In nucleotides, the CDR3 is TGCAGCGTTAGGGCAGGGGTTTCAGATACGCAGTATTTT. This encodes CSVRAGVSDTQYF.

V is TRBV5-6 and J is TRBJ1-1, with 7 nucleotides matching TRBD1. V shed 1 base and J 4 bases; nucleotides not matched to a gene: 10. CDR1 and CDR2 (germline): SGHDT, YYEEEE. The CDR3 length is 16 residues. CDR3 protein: CASSLRRQGYGTEAFF. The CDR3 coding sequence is TGTGCCAGCAGCTTGCGCCGACAGGGTTATGGCACTGAAGCTTTCTTT.

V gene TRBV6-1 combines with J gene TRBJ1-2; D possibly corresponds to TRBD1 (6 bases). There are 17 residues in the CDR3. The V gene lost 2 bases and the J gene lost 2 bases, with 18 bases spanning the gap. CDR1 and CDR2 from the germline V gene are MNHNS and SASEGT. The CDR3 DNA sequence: TGTGCCAGCAGTGAATCGGTGAGCGCAGGGGCAAACTATGGCTACACCTTC. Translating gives CASSESVSAGANYGYTF.

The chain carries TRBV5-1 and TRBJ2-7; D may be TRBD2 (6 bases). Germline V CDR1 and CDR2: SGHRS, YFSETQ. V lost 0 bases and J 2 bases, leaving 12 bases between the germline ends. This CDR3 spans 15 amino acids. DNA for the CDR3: TGCGCCAGCAGCTTGGGGGAGGTGAGCGCCTACGAGCAGTACTTC. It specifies CASSLGEVSAYEQYF.

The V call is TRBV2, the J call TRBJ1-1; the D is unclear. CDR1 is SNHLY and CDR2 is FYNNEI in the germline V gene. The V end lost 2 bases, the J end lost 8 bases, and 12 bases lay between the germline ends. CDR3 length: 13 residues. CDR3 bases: TGTGCCAGCAGTGAAAGTCCGGAGACCGAAGCTTTCTTT. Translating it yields CASSESPETEAFF.

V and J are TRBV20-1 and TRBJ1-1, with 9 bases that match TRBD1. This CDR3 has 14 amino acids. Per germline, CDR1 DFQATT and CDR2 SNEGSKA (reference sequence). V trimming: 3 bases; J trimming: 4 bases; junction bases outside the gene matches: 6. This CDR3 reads CSASLGTGSTEAFF. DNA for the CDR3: TGCAGTGCTAGTTTGGGGACAGGGTCCACTGAAGCTTTCTTT.

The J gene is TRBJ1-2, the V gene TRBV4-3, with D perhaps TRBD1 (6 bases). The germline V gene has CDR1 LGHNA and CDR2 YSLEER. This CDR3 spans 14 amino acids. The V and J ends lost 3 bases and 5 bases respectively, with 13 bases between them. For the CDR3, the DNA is TGCGCCAGCAGCCACATCGGGACAAGTTATGGCTACACCTTC. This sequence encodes CASSHIGTSYGYTF.

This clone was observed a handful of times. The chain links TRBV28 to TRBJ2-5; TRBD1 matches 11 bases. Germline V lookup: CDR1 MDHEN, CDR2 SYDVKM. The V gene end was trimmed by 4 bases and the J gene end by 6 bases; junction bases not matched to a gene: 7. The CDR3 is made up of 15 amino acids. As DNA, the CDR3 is TGTGCCAGCAGTTCCGGGACAGGGGGTAAGAAGACCCAGTACTTC. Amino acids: CASSSGTGGKKTQYF.

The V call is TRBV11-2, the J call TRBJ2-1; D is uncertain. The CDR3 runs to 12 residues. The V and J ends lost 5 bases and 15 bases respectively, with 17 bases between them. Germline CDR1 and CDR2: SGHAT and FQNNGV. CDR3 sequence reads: CASSPAGRLGFF. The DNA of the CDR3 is TGTGCCAGCAGCCCCGCTGGCAGGTTAGGGTTCTTC.

The CDR3 coding sequence is TGTGCCAGCAGCTCCACGGTCGGGGTCGACACTGAAGCTTTCTTT. It specifies CASSSTVGVDTEAFF. The gene calls are TRBV7-9 and TRBJ1-1; D gene ambiguous. Trimming removed 4 bases at V and 3 bases at J, with 15 bases between. This CDR3 comprises 15 residues. Germline CDR1 reads SEHNR; CDR2 reads FQNEAQ (reference sequence).

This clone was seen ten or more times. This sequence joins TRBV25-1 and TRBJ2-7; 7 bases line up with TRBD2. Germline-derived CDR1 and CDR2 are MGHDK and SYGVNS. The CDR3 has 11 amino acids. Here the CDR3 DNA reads TGTGCGACCCGGGGAGGGGCCGAGCAGTACTTC. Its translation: CATRGGAEQYF.